This TCR beta chain was identified in a study of blood T cell repertoires in COVID-19. Study background: Sample material is recorded as cDNA or gDNA derived from T cells, B-cell-depleted T cells, or PBMCs.

Enrolled through a virtual design, the participants were between roughly 18 and 90 years of age and came from about two dozen US areas. This CDR3 region has 14 residues. Trimming at V came to 1 base and at J to 8 bases, leaving 2 bases not matched to a gene. Germline V lookup: CDR1 MDHEN, CDR2 SYDVKM. Profiling relied on immunoSEQ multiplex PCR, and the TCRdb table lists in-frame clones only, not all of them. Of roughly 190,000 clones listed, about 88% are singletons. The receptor was isolated from a young woman who had recovered from COVID-19. The V and J genes are TRBV28 and TRBJ2-1; 10 positions agree with TRBD1. The specimen sequenced was PBMCs or T cells enriched from blood (not recorded which). CDR3 sequence (DNA): TGTGCCAGCAGTTTATTGGGACAGGGGCATGAGCAGTTCTTC. Translation gives CASSLLGQGHEQFF.